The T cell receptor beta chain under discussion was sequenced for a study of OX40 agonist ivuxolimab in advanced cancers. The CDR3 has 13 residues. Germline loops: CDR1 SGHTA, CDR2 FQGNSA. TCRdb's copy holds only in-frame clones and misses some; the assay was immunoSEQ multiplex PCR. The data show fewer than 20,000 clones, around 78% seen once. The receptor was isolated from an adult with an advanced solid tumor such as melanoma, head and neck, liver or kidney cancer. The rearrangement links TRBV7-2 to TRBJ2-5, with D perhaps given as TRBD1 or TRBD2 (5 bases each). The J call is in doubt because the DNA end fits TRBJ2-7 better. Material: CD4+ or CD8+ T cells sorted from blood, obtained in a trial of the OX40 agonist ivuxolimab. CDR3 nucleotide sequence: TGTGCCAGCAGCTTGGGGGTATCCTACGAGCAGTACTTC. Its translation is CASSLGVSYEQYF.